Each of the 2 T cell receptor beta chains below was sequenced from the same sample in a study of Ad26.COV2.S vaccination and SARS-CoV-2 variants. Sequencing used immunoSEQ multiplex PCR; TCRdb keeps in-frame clones, though not all of them. The repertoire holds some 290,000 clones, with roughly 86% as singletons. Described treatment: around 19 received Ad26.COV2.S at low or high dose, single or two shots; several received placebo; per-sample allocation not given. The study sampled participants on day 63 after the first vaccine or placebo injection. Sequenced material: peripheral blood, taken in a trial of Ad26.COV2.S vaccine versus placebo. These receptors came from a person between 18 and 65 years old who received the Ad26.COV2.S COVID-19 vaccine or a placebo.

This clone was picked up a small number of times. The chain is built from TRBV2 and TRBJ1-3; D might be TRBD1 (5 bases). Germline V gene sequence: CDR1 SNHLY, CDR2 FYNNEI. V lost 7 bases and J lost 1, with 17 bases in between. This CDR3 has 16 residues. Here the CDR3 reads CASTEWGIPSGNTIYF. CDR3 coding DNA: TGTGCCAGCACCGAGTGGGGGATCCCTTCTGGAAACACCATATATTTT. Based on the CDR3 plus reference TRBV2 and TRBJ1-3, the full variable domain is EPEVTQTPSHQVTQMGQEVILRCVPISNHLYFYWYRQILGQKVEFLVSFYNNEISEKSEIFDDQFSVERPDGSNFTLKIRSTKLEDSAMYFCASTEWGIPSGNTIYFGEGSWLTVV.

This clone was observed a handful of times. V usage is TRBV28 and J usage is TRBJ2-7; no reliable D call. V dropped 1 base and J dropped 2 bases, with 3 bases sitting between them. Germline V gene sequence: CDR1 MDHEN, CDR2 SYDVKM. This CDR3 is 12 amino acids long. The CDR3 nucleotides read TGTGCCAGCAGTTTATATCCCTACGAGCAGTACTTC. Its protein product is CASSLYPYEQYF.